The 13 T cell receptor beta chains presented below share a single source sample, sequenced in a study of Graves' ophthalmopathy and Graves' hyperthyroidism. Amplified TCR beta CDR3 regions were obtained using RNA transcripts as template. First-round RT-PCR employed HTBI primers, with a second-round multiplex PCR after it. TCRdb re-called the multiplex PCR reads through MiXCR, storing one row per CDR3 protein. The sample carries 650,000 to 900,000 distinct CDR3 sequences, 35% to 50% recorded once. The sequenced material came from peripheral blood. These receptors were obtained from an adult man with Graves' ophthalmopathy.

The CDR3 nucleotides are TGCAGCGTTGTAGCGGGAGGAGGGGAAAAACTGTTTTTT. This gives the protein CSVVAGGGEKLFF. The chain carries TRBV29-1 and TRBJ1-4; D not resolved. There are 13 residues in the CDR3. V gave up 4 bases and J gave up 8 bases, with 14 bases separating them. Germline-derived CDR1 and CDR2 are SQVTM and ANQGSEA.

Only a few counts were recorded for this clonotype. The rearrangement uses TRBV29-1 and TRBJ2-2; possible D gene TRBD1, 5 bases. V gave up 5 bases and J gave up 2 bases, with 18 bases separating them. CDR1 is SQVTM, CDR2 ANQGSEA, per germline. The CDR3 totals 16 residues. CDR3 coding DNA: TGCAGCGTTATGACAGAACGAACTATTAACACCGGGGAGCTGTTTTTT. Encoded protein: CSVMTERTINTGELFF.

The chain uses TRBV10-3 and TRBJ1-5; a possible D gene is TRBD1 (5 bases). Trimming took 10 bases from V and 3 from J, leaving 13 bases between them. This CDR3 spans 13 amino acids. The V gene's germline CDR1 is ENHRY and CDR2 SYGVKD. The CDR3 sequence is CASRRGTNQPQHF. CDR3 coding DNA: TGTGCCAGCAGGAGAGGGACCAATCAGCCCCAGCATTTT.

This chain connects TRBV14 to TRBJ1-1, with D maybe TRBD1 (6 bases). This CDR3 comprises 14 residues. Trimming removed 1 base at V and 4 bases at J, with 10 bases between. The V gene's germline CDR1 is SGHDN and CDR2 FVKESK. The CDR3 here is CASSQATGITEAFF. The CDR3 DNA reads as TGTGCCAGCAGCCAAGCAACAGGGATCACTGAAGCTTTCTTT.

This clonotype was observed a few times. The chain recombines TRBV20-1 with TRBJ1-1; 7 bases are shared with TRBD1. The CDR3 consists of 12 residues. V was pared by 4 bases and J by 6 bases, with 5 bases of the junction left unmatched. Per germline, CDR1 DFQATT and CDR2 SNEGSKA (reference sequence). CDR3 loop: CSATQGDPEAFF. The CDR3 nucleotides are TGCAGTGCTACCCAGGGGGACCCTGAAGCTTTCTTT.

The chain uses TRBV12-5 and TRBJ2-5; 7 bases are shared with TRBD1. Germline V gene data show CDR1 as LGHNT and CDR2 as FRNRAP. This CDR3 comprises 17 residues. CDR3 amino acids: CASRAVRTGDAGKTQYF. CDR3 in DNA: TGTGCCAGCAGGGCGGTGAGAACAGGGGACGCCGGGAAGACCCAGTACTTC.

The chain is built from TRBV25-1 and TRBJ2-5; TRBD1 is a possible D gene (6 bases). Germline CDR1 MGHDK, CDR2 SYGVNS. The CDR3 sequence is 13 residues long. Trimming took off 4 bases at V and 6 bases at J, with 12 bases between the two ends. This CDR3 is CASSVGAGQTQYF. CDR3 DNA sequence: TGTGCCAGCAGTGTGGGGGCTGGACAGACCCAGTACTTC.

This clonotype was observed a handful of times. The rearrangement uses TRBV19 and TRBJ1-3; D gene uncertain. This CDR3 has 15 residues. CDR1 and CDR2 from the germline V gene are LNHDA and SQIVND (reference sequence). V lost 7 bases and J lost 6, with 19 bases in between. CDR3 protein: CASTRWSVSENTIYF. The CDR3 DNA reads TGTGCCAGTACCCGATGGTCCGTTTCGGAAAACACCATATATTTT.

This clonotype has ten or more counts. The V gene is TRBV29-1, the J gene TRBJ1-3, with a weak D call TRBD1 (5 bases). Germline V lookup: CDR1 SQVTM, CDR2 ANQGSEA. The CDR3 consists of 15 residues. V was cut by 1 base and J by 0 bases, with 10 bases left in between. CDR3 protein: CSVEVQGVSGNTIYF. The DNA for the CDR3 is TGCAGCGTTGAAGTTCAGGGCGTCTCTGGAAACACCATATATTTT.

This clonotype was recorded at least ten times. The chain has TRBV25-1 and TRBJ1-1; 7 nucleotides match TRBD1. J was trimmed by 3 bases and V by 3 bases; bases with no gene match: 10. The CDR3 is 16 residues long. Germline V CDR1 and CDR2: MGHDK, SYGVNS. CDR3 in DNA: TGTGCCAGCAGTGAGTGGGACAGCCCGGAAGACACTGAAGCTTTCTTT. Its translation is CASSEWDSPEDTEAFF.

The V gene is TRBV10-3, the J gene TRBJ2-6, with TRBD1 matching 8 bases. Germline V gene data show CDR1 as ENHRY and CDR2 as SYGVKD. The CDR3 has 16 amino acids. J gave up 3 bases and V 4 bases, and 5 bases lay outside the gene matches. CDR3 DNA: TGTGCCATCAGTGCACTGACAGGGGATGGGGCCAACGTCCTGACTTTC. Its protein product is CAISALTGDGANVLTF.

The chain recombines TRBV7-2 with TRBJ2-5; TRBD2 aligns across 8 bases. With 5 bases clipped from V and 7 bases from J, the junction kept 15 bases outside the gene matches. Looked up from germline, CDR1 is SGHTA and CDR2 is FQGNSA. The CDR3 extends over 16 amino acids. In nucleotides, the CDR3 is TGTGCCAGCAGCCCCCTCGCCCCGACGGCGGGGGGGACCCAGTACTTC. Its translation is CASSPLAPTAGGTQYF.

The rearrangement joins TRBV25-1 to TRBJ2-2; tentatively, D is TRBD1 (6 bases). The germline gives CDR1 MGHDK, CDR2 SYGVNS. The CDR3 loop spans 15 amino acids. V was cut by 3 bases and J by 3 bases, with 11 bases left in between. The chain's CDR3 is CASSDAGADTGELFF. In nucleotides, the CDR3 is TGTGCCAGCAGTGATGCAGGGGCTGACACCGGGGAGCTGTTTTTT.